This T cell receptor (beta chain) came from a study of cytomegalovirus exposure and HLA in healthy donors. The ends lost 0 bases at V and 5 bases at J; junction bases unmatched: 9. CDR3 length: 17 amino acids. The germline V gene encodes CDR1 LGHNA and CDR2 YNFKEQ. PCR amplification relied on 60 Vbeta primers (plus 13 Jbeta primers). The method was immunoSEQ multiplex PCR; TCRdb's version includes in-frame clones alone and lacks a portion of them. The sample carries 200,000 to 250,000 clones, 82% recorded once. The sequence was obtained from a woman aged 40-49 years in good health and CMV-seropositive. Sequencing used PBMCs. This chain joins TRBV4-2 and TRBJ2-5; 10 nucleotides align to TRBD2. This CDR3 reads CASSQDWLAGAVETQYF. As DNA, the CDR3 is TGTGCCAGCAGCCAAGATTGGCTAGCGGGAGCTGTCGAGACCCAGTACTTC.